This passage covers 26 T cell receptor beta chains from one sample sequenced in a study of beta chain features in type 1 diabetes. All of the isolated RNA was reverse transcribed, so expressed TCRB transcripts were sequenced. The table came from immunoSEQ multiplex PCR; TCRdb's copy has only in-frame clones and leaves some out. Of 900,000 or so clones listed, roughly 15% are singletons. Sequences were obtained from naive CD4+ T cells from blood. The receptors here all came from a woman under 30 in good health.

This chain joins TRBV7-8 and TRBJ2-7; D tentatively fits TRBD1 or TRBD2 (5 bases each). CDR1 and CDR2 (germline): SGHVS, FQNEAQ. This CDR3 comprises 15 residues. V was cut by 5 bases and J by 8 bases, with 22 bases left in between. The CDR3 reads CASSPRGRTPTQQYF. DNA of the CDR3: TGTGCCAGCAGCCCCCGGGGCCGAACTCCTACGCAGCAGTACTTC.

The rearrangement uses TRBV18 and TRBJ2-1; unclear D gene. The CDR3 length is 15 residues. Germline assignment: CDR1 KGHSH and CDR2 LQKENI. V was trimmed by 6 bases and J by 2 bases, leaving 14 bases between them. CDR3 loop: CASSRLADTYNEQFF. CDR3 nucleotide sequence: TGTGCCAGCTCCCGTCTCGCCGATACCTACAATGAGCAGTTCTTC.

There are a few counts of this clone. The chain is built from TRBV7-9 and TRBJ2-1, with 7 bases that match TRBD2. CDR3 length: 14 residues. With V trimmed by 2 bases and J by 5 bases, 3 bases remained unmatched. The germline V gene encodes CDR1 SEHNR and CDR2 FQNEAQ (reference sequence). This CDR3 is CASSLSGGNNEQFF. Written as DNA, the CDR3 is TGTGCCAGCAGCTTATCGGGAGGCAACAATGAGCAGTTCTTC.

This chain uses TRBV7-2 with TRBJ2-3; 9 positions match TRBD2. The germline CDR1 and CDR2 sequences are SGHTA and FQGNSA. Losses at the gene ends were 5 bases for V and 2 bases for J; bases not matched to a gene: 8. The CDR3 extends over 16 amino acids. The CDR3 sequence is CASSPSGRWHTDTQYF. CDR3 in DNA: TGTGCCAGCAGCCCCAGCGGGAGGTGGCACACAGATACGCAGTATTTT.

This chain joins TRBV5-1 and TRBJ2-3; D not certain. The ends were cut back, 5 bases at V and 2 bases at J, with 12 bases in the middle. The CDR3 totals 14 residues. Germline values: CDR1 SGHRS, CDR2 YFSETQ. The CDR3 DNA follows: TGCGCCAGCAGAGACCCCGGATTCACAGATACGCAGTATTTT. It specifies CASRDPGFTDTQYF.

This chain connects TRBV5-1 to TRBJ2-1, with D tentatively TRBD1 (6 bases). Germline CDR1 and CDR2: SGHRS and YFSETQ. Deletions cut 3 bases from V and 3 bases from J, with 10 bases between. The CDR3 loop spans 14 amino acids. The CDR3 DNA reads as TGCGCCAGCAGCTCTCGGACAGACTACAATGAGCAGTTCTTC. It specifies CASSSRTDYNEQFF.

This clone was detected a few times. The rearrangement links TRBV19 to TRBJ2-5; TRBD1 is a possible D gene (6 bases). The CDR3 is 15 residues long. The ends were cut back, 8 bases at V and 4 bases at J, with 20 bases in the middle. CDR1 and CDR2 (germline): LNHDA, SQIVND (reference sequence). CDR3 in DNA: TGTGCCAGTGGTGAAAGGGGGTCCGTTGCAGAGACCCAGTACTTC. Translation: CASGERGSVAETQYF.

This clone was observed a handful of times. Other DNA sequences from this sample encode an identical CDR3 as well. The chain couples TRBV28 to TRBJ2-4; D ambiguous. Germline CDR1 MDHEN, CDR2 SYDVKM. This CDR3 region has 15 residues. V dropped 2 bases and J dropped 1 base, with 9 bases sitting between them. As DNA, the CDR3 is TGTGCCAGCAGTTTACAAGGGTTGGCCAAAAACATTCAGTACTTC. Its translation: CASSLQGLAKNIQYF.

This clone has only a few counts. The J gene is TRBJ1-5, the V gene TRBV7-9; 8 bases map to TRBD1. After removal of 0 bases from V and 5 bases from J, the junction contained 3 bases not matched to a gene. Germline V lookup: CDR1 SEHNR, CDR2 FQNEAQ (reference sequence). The CDR3 loop spans 15 amino acids. The CDR3 coding sequence is TGTGCCAGCAGCTTAGCGGCAGGGGGCGATCAGCCCCAGCATTTT. Encoded protein: CASSLAAGGDQPQHF.

This clone was counted only a few times. V usage is TRBV9 and J usage is TRBJ2-7, with 14 nucleotides matching TRBD2. The V segment lost 4 bases and the J segment 3 bases; nucleotides outside the gene matches: 6. Germline CDR1 is SGDLS and CDR2 is YYNGEE. This CDR3 is built from 16 residues. CDR3 sequence: CASSPGTSGRYYEQYF. As DNA, the CDR3 is TGTGCCAGCAGCCCGGGGACTAGCGGGAGATACTACGAGCAGTACTTC. Drawing the rest from reference TRBV9 and TRBJ2-7, the complete variable domain is DSGVTQTPKHLITATGQRVTLRCSPRSGDLSVYWYQQSLDQGLQFLIQYYNGEERAKGNILERFSAQQFPDLHSELNLSSLELGDSALYFCASSPGTSGRYYEQYFGPGTRLTVT.

V usage is TRBV18 and J usage is TRBJ1-3; 8 bases are a match to TRBD1. Germline V gene sequence: CDR1 KGHSH, CDR2 LQKENI. The junction had 22 bases not matched to a gene; V was cut back by 6 bases and J by 0 bases. This CDR3 spans 21 amino acids. In DNA form, the CDR3 reads TGTGCCAGCTCGCGCCTTACCGGGACAGGAGAATTGCCTATCTCTGGAAACACCATATATTTT. It encodes CASSRLTGTGELPISGNTIYF.

In DNA form, the CDR3 reads TGCGCCAGCAGCTTGGACAGCATTGCAACTAATGAAAAACTGTTTTTT. It translates to CASSLDSIATNEKLFF. The chain carries TRBV5-1 and TRBJ1-4; no reliable D call. CDR3 length: 16 residues. CDR1 and CDR2 from the germline V gene are SGHRS and YFSETQ. Trimming took 0 bases from V and 0 from J, leaving 9 bases between them.

This clone turned up a few times. Other DNA sequences within the sample encode an identical CDR3. The chain has TRBV19 and TRBJ2-1; 8 nucleotides agree with TRBD1. Germline-derived CDR1 and CDR2 are LNHDA and SQIVND (reference sequence). CDR3 length equals 15 residues. Trimming took 4 bases from V and 4 from J; bases not matched to a gene: 6. CDR3 bases: TGTGCCAGTAGTAGGCAGGGGGCGTCGTACAATGAGCAGTTCTTC. Protein sequence: CASSRQGASYNEQFF. The full variable domain, with the rest looked up from reference TRBV19 and TRBJ2-1, is DGGITQSPKYLFRKEGQNVTLSCEQNLNHDAMYWYRQDPGQGLRLIYYSQIVNDFQKGDIAEGYSVSREKKESFPLTVTSAQKNPTAFYLCASSRQGASYNEQFFGPGTRLTVL.

This clone appeared many times. This rearrangement joins TRBV23-1 to TRBJ1-5; D remains unclear. TRBV23-1 has ORF status, its function being uncertain. The germline V and J ends were trimmed by 3 bases and 7 bases, with 4 bases remaining between them. This CDR3 has 11 residues. CDR3 sequence reads: CASSQWQPQHF. The CDR3 DNA reads as TGCGCCAGCAGTCAGTGGCAGCCCCAGCATTTT.

This clone was found a few times. J is TRBJ2-1 and V is TRBV2, with a possible D match to TRBD2 (7 bases). In germline, CDR1 is SNHLY, CDR2 FYNNEI. The length of the CDR3 is 12 residues. V shed 6 bases and J shed 8 bases, with 11 bases lying between them. CDR3 sequence (DNA): TGTGCCAGCAGAAGGGGGGGCGATGAGCAGTTCTTC. As protein: CASRRGGDEQFF.

This clone appeared a few times. V usage is TRBV5-1 and J usage is TRBJ2-2; the D call may be TRBD1 or TRBD2 (5 bases each). Germline lookup yields CDR1 SGHRS and CDR2 YFSETQ. The CDR3 contains 16 residues. V gave up 4 bases and J gave up 4 bases, with 17 bases separating them. CDR3 nucleotides: TGCGCCAGCAGCCTGGACTTCGGGACCTCCACCGGGGAGCTGTTTTTT. Protein product: CASSLDFGTSTGELFF.

The chain links TRBV27 to TRBJ2-1; 13 bases map to TRBD2. Germline V CDR1 and CDR2: MNHEY, SMNVEV (reference sequence). CDR3 length: 16 residues. Germline trimming cut 6 bases from V and 8 bases from J; bases unmatched to any gene: 10. The CDR3 DNA sequence: TGTGCCAGCAGATTGATTGGGACTAGCGGGACGTATGAGCAGTTCTTC. Protein product: CASRLIGTSGTYEQFF.

This clone was seen only a few times. This chain joins TRBV9 and TRBJ1-1; D unresolved. CDR3 length equals 15 residues. Between the trimmed V and J ends, which lost 0 bases and 5 bases, there was a span of 14 bases. CDR1 is SGDLS and CDR2 is YYNGEE in the germline V gene. The CDR3 here is CASSVAPRLYTEAFF. CDR3 bases: TGTGCCAGCAGCGTAGCTCCGAGGTTATATACTGAAGCTTTCTTT.

The chain couples TRBV4-1 to TRBJ2-3, with D possibly matching TRBD2 (6 bases). The CDR3 runs 17 residues. V lost 0 bases and J 2 bases, leaving 15 bases between the germline ends. Germline loops: CDR1 MGHRA, CDR2 YSYEKL. The CDR3 is CASSQDSPSDYTDTQYF. In DNA form, the CDR3 reads TGCGCCAGCAGCCAAGATAGCCCTAGCGATTACACAGATACGCAGTATTTT.

This rearrangement joins TRBV6-5 to TRBJ2-3; no reliable D call. CDR3 size: 14 residues. Germline V lookup: CDR1 MNHEY, CDR2 SVGAGI. The V end lost 7 bases, the J end lost 0 bases, and 11 bases lay between the germline ends. The CDR3 coding sequence is TGTGCCAGCATTAAGGGCCTGAGCACAGATACGCAGTATTTT. This gives the protein CASIKGLSTDTQYF.

The genes are TRBV10-3 and TRBJ2-3; no firm D call. Trimming removed 4 bases from V and 4 bases from J, with 15 bases in between. The CDR3 length is 15 residues. Germline CDR1 and CDR2: ENHRY and SYGVKD. CDR3 coding DNA: TGTGCCATCAGTGTTTCCGTAGTGTTCCCAGATACGCAGTATTTT. Protein sequence: CAISVSVVFPDTQYF.

This clone was picked up a small number of times. V usage is TRBV5-1 and J usage is TRBJ1-5; 7 bases are shared with TRBD1. Germline V CDR1 and CDR2: SGHRS, YFSETQ. With V trimmed by 5 bases and J by 5 bases, 10 bases remained unmatched. The CDR3 sequence is 15 residues long. This CDR3 is CASRPTTGSDQPQHF. The DNA of the CDR3 is TGCGCCAGCAGGCCTACGACAGGGTCGGATCAGCCCCAGCATTTT. Together with reference TRBV5-1 and TRBJ1-5, the CDR3 gives the full variable domain: KAGVTQTPRYLIKTRGQQVTLSCSPISGHRSVSWYQQTPGQGLQFLFEYFSETQRNKGNFPGRFSGRQFSNSRSEMNVSTLELGDSALYLCASRPTTGSDQPQHFGDGTRLSIL.

This chain connects TRBV7-8 to TRBJ2-3; 12 bases are shared with TRBD1. CDR1 and CDR2 from the germline V gene are SGHVS and FQNEAQ. The trim removed 4 bases at V and 8 bases at J, leaving 10 bases unmatched. CDR3 length: 16 amino acids. CDR3 residues: CASSYSGTGGFLTQYF. The DNA for the CDR3 is TGTGCCAGCAGCTACTCCGGGACAGGGGGCTTCCTTACGCAGTATTTT.

J is TRBJ1-1 and V is TRBV18; D not resolved. With 3 bases removed from V and 5 bases from J, the gap between germline ends came to 13 bases. CDR3 length: 14 residues. Germline V gene lookup returns CDR1 KGHSH and CDR2 LQKENI. The CDR3 reads CASSPRRDYTEAFF. CDR3 DNA: TGTGCCAGCTCACCTCGGAGGGATTATACTGAAGCTTTCTTT.

V is TRBV5-1 and J is TRBJ2-7, with 8 bases matching TRBD1. J gave up 7 bases and V 7 bases, and 10 bases lay outside the gene matches. Germline V lookup: CDR1 SGHRS, CDR2 YFSETQ. The CDR3 length is 13 residues. The CDR3 coding sequence is TGCGCCAGCGGCTCGCAGGGGGCTGAAGAGCAGTACTTC. Translated, it gives CASGSQGAEEQYF.

This rearrangement joins TRBV5-8 to TRBJ1-2; the D gene is possibly TRBD1 (6 bases). CDR1 SGHTS and CDR2 YDEGEE come from the germline V gene. The CDR3 is made up of 14 amino acids. The V end was cut by 4 bases, the J end by 7 bases, with 17 bases between. The CDR3 region has the DNA TGTGCCAGCAGCCTGACAGGCTTCCCCGCTGGCTACACCTTC. It yields the protein CASSLTGFPAGYTF.